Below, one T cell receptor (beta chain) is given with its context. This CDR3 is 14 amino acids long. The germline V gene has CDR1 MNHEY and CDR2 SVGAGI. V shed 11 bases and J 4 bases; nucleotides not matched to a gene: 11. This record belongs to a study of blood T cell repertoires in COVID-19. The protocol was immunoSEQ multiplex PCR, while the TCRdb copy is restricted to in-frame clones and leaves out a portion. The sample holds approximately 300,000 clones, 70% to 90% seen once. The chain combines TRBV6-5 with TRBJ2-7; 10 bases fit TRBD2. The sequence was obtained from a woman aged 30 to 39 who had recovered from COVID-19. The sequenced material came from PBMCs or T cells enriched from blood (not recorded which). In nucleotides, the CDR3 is TGTGCCGCTCGCCCTAGCGGGGGACTGTACGAGCAGTACTTC. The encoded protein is CAARPSGGLYEQYF.